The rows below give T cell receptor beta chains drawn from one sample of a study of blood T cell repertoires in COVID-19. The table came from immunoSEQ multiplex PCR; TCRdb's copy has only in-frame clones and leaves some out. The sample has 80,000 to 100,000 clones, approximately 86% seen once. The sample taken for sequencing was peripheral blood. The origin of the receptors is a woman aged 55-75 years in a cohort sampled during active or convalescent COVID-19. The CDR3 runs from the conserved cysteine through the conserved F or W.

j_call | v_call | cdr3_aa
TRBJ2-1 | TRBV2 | CASSPPSGGPPSNEQFF
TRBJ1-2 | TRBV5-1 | CASSLEGTGGYTF
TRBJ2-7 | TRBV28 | CASSWSSVGGEQYF
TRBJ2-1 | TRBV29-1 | CSTLTGGTYNEQFF
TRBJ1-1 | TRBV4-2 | CASSQENLKNTEAFF
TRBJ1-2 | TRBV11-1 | CASSLTTGGSKYGYTF
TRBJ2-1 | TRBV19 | CASTLSGNNEQFF
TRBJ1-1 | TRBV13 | CASSSTWTVERTEAFF
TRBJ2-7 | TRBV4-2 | CASSQAGQPNYEQYF
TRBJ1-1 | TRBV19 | CASSIDPVNTEAFF
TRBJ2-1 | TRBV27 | CASSARTSGRPYNEQFF
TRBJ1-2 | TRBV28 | CASSSRSVGYTF
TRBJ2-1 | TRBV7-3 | CASSFTSGIRNEQFF
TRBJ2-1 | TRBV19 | CASSQLAGVGNEQFF
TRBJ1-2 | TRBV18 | CASSPIDSYGYTF
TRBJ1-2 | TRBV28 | CASSLWARGYGYTF
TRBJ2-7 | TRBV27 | CASSFRHLGQGSGEQYF
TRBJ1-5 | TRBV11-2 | CASSLMGTGGYQPQHF
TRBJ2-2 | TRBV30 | CAWRGQGNTGELFF
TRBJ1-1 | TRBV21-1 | CASSKNRGDTEAFF
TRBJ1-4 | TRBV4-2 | CASSQGQGAGGEKLFF
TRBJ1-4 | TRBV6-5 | CASSLTGTGIEKLFF
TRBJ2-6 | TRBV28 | CASSAGTGRGGANVLTF
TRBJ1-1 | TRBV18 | CASSPGAGEAFF
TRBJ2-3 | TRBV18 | CASSPPGGDTQYF
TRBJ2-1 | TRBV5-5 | CASSLLNEQFF
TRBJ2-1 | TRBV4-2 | CASSQADSSHGEQFF
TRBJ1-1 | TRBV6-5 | CASSLQRNTEAFF
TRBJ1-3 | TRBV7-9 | CASSYPGQGGFRLYF
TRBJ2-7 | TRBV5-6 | CASSPRGPSYEQYF
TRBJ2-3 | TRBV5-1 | CASSSGQGASTDTQYF
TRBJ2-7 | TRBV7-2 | CASTPRTGQYEQYF
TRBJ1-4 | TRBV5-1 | CASSSIPGNDEKLFF
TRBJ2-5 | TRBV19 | CASRRRGGQETQYF
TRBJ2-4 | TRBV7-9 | CASSPTPSTGRSDIQYF
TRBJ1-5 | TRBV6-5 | CASSSSLDRANQPQHF
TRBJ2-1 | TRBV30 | CAWSERWGTGRRDNEQFF
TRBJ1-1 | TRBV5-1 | CASSLKRDTEAFF
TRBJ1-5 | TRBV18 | CASSPPNWQGDPFSNQPQHF
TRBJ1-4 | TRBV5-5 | CASSLKRTGASIPTNEKLFF
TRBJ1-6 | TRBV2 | CASSAETVNNSPLHF
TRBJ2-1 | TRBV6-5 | CASSLGTGVDEQFF
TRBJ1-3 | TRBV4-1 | CASSPVAGSGNTIYF
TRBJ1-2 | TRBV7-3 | CASSPGEGYNYGYTF
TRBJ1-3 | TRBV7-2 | CASSPEGGRNTIYF
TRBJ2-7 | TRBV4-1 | CASSQDLGLAYEQYF
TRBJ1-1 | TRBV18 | CASSPRGALSTEAFF
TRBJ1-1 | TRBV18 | CASSRQDTEAFF
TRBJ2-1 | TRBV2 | CASSEAQAGLAGGEQFF
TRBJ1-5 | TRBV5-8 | CASSAAVTFYSNQPQHF
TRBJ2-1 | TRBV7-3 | CASSLSGGTNPNEQFF
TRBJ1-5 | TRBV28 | CASSSQGEGQPQHF
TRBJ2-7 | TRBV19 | CASSIGAAEQYF